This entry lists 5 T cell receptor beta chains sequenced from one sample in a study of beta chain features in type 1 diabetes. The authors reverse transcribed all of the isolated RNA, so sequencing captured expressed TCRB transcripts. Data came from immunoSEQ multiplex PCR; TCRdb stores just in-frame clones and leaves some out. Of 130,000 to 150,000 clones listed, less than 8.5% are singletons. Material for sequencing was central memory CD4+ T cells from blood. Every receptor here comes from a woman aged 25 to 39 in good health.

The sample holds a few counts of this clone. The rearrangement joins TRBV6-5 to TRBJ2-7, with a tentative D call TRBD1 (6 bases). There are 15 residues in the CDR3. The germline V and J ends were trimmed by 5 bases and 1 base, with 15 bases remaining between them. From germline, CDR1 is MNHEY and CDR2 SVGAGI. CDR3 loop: CASSPNPDRSYEQYF. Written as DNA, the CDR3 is TGTGCCAGCAGTCCCAACCCCGACAGGTCCTACGAGCAGTACTTC.

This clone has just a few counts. The CDR3 region has the DNA TGTGCCAGCAGCCCTGCCGACAGGGGGCCATTCTACGAGCAGTACTTC. Translation: CASSPADRGPFYEQYF. V gene TRBV9 combines with J gene TRBJ2-7; 10 bases match TRBD1. Looked up from germline, CDR1 is SGDLS and CDR2 is YYNGEE. This CDR3 has 16 residues. Trimming cost V 4 bases and J 3 bases; bases outside gene matches: 10.

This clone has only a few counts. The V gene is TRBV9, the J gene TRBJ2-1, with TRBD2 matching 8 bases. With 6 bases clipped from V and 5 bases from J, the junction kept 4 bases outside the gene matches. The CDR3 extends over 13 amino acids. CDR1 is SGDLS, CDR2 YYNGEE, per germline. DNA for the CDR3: TGTGCCAGCAATCGGGAGGGTAACAATGAGCAGTTCTTC. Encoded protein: CASNREGNNEQFF.

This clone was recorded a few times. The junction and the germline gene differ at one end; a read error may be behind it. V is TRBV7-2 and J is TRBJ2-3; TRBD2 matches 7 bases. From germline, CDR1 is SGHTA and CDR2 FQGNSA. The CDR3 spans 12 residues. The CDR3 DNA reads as TGTGCCAGCAGCTTAGGGCTAGCGGCTCTTTCGTTT. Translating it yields CASSLGLAALSF.

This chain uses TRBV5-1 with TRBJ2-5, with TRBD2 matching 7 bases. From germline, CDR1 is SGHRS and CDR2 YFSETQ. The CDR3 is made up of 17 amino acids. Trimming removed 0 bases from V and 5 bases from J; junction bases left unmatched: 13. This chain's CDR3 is CASSLAGASGPQETQYF. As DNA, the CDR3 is TGCGCCAGCAGCTTGGCGGGTGCTAGCGGCCCGCAGGAGACCCAGTACTTC.